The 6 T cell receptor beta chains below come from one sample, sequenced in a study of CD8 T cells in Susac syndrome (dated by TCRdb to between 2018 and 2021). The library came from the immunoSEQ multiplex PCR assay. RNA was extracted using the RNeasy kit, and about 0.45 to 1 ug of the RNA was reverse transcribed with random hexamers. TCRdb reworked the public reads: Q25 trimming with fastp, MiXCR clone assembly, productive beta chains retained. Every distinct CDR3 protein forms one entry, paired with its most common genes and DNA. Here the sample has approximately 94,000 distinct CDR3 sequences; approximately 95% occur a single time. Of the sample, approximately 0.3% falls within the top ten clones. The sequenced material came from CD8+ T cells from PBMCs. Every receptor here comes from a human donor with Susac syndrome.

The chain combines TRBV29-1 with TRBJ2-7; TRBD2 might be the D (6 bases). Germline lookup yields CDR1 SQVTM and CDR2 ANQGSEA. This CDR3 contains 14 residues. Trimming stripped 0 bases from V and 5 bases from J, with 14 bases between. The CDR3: CSVEDGGIRHEQYF. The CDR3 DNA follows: TGCAGCGTTGAAGATGGGGGGATCAGGCACGAGCAGTACTTC.

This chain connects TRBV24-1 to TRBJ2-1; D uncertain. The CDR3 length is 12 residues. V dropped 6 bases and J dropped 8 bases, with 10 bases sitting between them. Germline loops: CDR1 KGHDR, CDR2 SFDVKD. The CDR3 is CATSSVVDEQFF. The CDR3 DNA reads TGTGCCACCAGTAGCGTCGTCGATGAGCAGTTCTTC.

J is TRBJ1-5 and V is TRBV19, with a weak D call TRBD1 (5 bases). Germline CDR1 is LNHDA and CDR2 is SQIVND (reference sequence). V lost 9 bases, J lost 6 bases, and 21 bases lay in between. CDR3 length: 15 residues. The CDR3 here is CASRRDSTSGQPQHF. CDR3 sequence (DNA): TGTGCCAGCAGACGGGACTCTACCAGTGGTCAGCCCCAGCATTTT.

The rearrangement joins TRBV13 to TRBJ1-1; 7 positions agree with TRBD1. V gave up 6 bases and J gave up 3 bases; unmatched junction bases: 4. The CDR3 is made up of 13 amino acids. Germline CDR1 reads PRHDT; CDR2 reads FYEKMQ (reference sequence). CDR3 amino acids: CASSSTGDTEAFF. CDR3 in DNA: TGTGCCAGCAGTTCCACAGGGGACACTGAAGCTTTCTTT.

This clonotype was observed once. In DNA form, the CDR3 reads TGTGCCAGCCAACGGGGTGGAGATACGCAGTATTTT. It specifies CASQRGGDTQYF. The rearrangement joins TRBV5-4 to TRBJ2-3; D may be TRBD2 (5 bases). Germline CDR1 and CDR2: SGHNT and YYREEE (reference sequence). Trimming cost V 7 bases and J 5 bases, with 11 bases left between them. The CDR3 runs to 12 residues.

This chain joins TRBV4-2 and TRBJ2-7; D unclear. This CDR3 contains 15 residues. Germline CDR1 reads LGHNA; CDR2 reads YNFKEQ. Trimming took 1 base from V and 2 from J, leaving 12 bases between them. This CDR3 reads CASSQAVNNPYEQYF. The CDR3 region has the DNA TGTGCCAGCAGCCAAGCTGTGAATAATCCCTACGAGCAGTACTTC.